These T cell receptor beta chains were read from a single sample in a study of blood T cell repertoires in COVID-19. TCRdb's copy holds only in-frame clones and misses some; the assay was immunoSEQ multiplex PCR. The sample carries a few hundred thousand clones, around 85% recorded once. The specimen was peripheral blood. The receptors were gathered from a woman aged 50 to 65 with active or convalescent COVID-19. Both conserved end residues are part of each CDR3. The order of the fields is CDR3 protein, CDR3 DNA, J gene, clone size, V gene, D gene. D genes are given only for firm matches. A clone size is listed for some rows: how often the clone was seen (once, few, many), or a class if it is expanded.

CDR3aa: CASSLREGRDTQYF
CDR3nt: TGCGCCAGCAGCTTGCGGGAAGGAAGAGATACGCAGTATTTT
j_gene: TRBJ2-3
abundance: -
v_gene: TRBV5-1
d_gene: -

CDR3aa: CSVRGQGFYNEQFF
CDR3nt: TGCAGCGTGAGAGGGCAGGGGTTCTACAATGAGCAGTTCTTC
j_gene: TRBJ2-1
abundance: -
v_gene: TRBV29-1
d_gene: -

CDR3aa: CASSIPGRSGNTIYF
CDR3nt: TGTGCCAGTAGTATCCCCGGTCGGTCTGGAAACACCATATATTTT
j_gene: TRBJ1-3
abundance: once
v_gene: TRBV19
d_gene: -

CDR3aa: CASSLVNNHIPSYNEQFF
CDR3nt: TGTGCCAGCAGCTTAGTCAATAACCACATCCCCTCCTACAATGAGCAGTTCTTC
j_gene: TRBJ2-1
abundance: -
v_gene: TRBV13
d_gene: -

CDR3aa: CASSFLTGAAYEQYF
CDR3nt: TGTGCCAGCAGCTTCTTGACAGGGGCGGCCTACGAGCAGTACTTC
j_gene: TRBJ2-7
abundance: -
v_gene: TRBV5-4
d_gene: TRBD1

CDR3aa: CASSSRGFSGKNNEQFF
CDR3nt: TGTGCCAGCAGCTCCAGGGGGTTTAGCGGGAAAAACAATGAGCAGTTCTTC
j_gene: TRBJ2-1
abundance: -
v_gene: TRBV9
d_gene: -

CDR3aa: CASSYGEHSPLHF
CDR3nt: TGTGCCAGCAGTTACGGGGAGCATTCACCCCTCCACTTT
j_gene: TRBJ1-6
abundance: -
v_gene: TRBV6-6
d_gene: -

CDR3aa: CASSVSGSSYNEQFF
CDR3nt: TGTGCCAGCAGCGTCAGCGGGAGCTCCTACAATGAGCAGTTCTTC
j_gene: TRBJ2-1
abundance: -
v_gene: TRBV5-4
d_gene: TRBD2

CDR3aa: CATSDEGGDTQYF
CDR3nt: TGTGCCACCAGTGATGAGGGTGGAGATACGCAGTATTTT
j_gene: TRBJ2-3
abundance: few
v_gene: TRBV24-1
d_gene: -

CDR3aa: CASGLVIGQALSYEQYF
CDR3nt: TGTGCTAGTGGTTTGGTAATAGGACAGGCCCTCTCCTACGAGCAGTACTTC
j_gene: TRBJ2-7
abundance: -
v_gene: TRBV12-5
d_gene: TRBD1

CDR3aa: CASSLYGDSHEQYF
CDR3nt: TGTGCCAGCAGCCTTTATGGGGACAGCCACGAGCAGTACTTC
j_gene: TRBJ2-7
abundance: -
v_gene: TRBV5-5
d_gene: TRBD1

CDR3aa: CATSREGGEKLFF
CDR3nt: TGTGCCACCAGCAGAGAAGGCGGGGAAAAACTGTTTTTT
j_gene: TRBJ1-4
abundance: -
v_gene: TRBV15
d_gene: -

CDR3aa: CAWEYRGLRNTEAFF
CDR3nt: TGTGCCTGGGAGTACAGGGGGCTGAGGAACACTGAAGCTTTCTTT
j_gene: TRBJ1-1
abundance: -
v_gene: TRBV30
d_gene: TRBD1

CDR3aa: CASSLFGLAGSTDTQYF
CDR3nt: TGTGCCAGCAGTTTATTCGGGCTAGCGGGATCCACAGATACGCAGTATTTT
j_gene: TRBJ2-3
abundance: -
v_gene: TRBV28
d_gene: TRBD2

CDR3aa: CASRTGGGRENYGYTF
CDR3nt: TGTGCCAGCAGAACAGGGGGGGGCAGGGAAAACTATGGCTACACCTTC
j_gene: TRBJ1-2
abundance: -
v_gene: TRBV28
d_gene: TRBD1

CDR3aa: CASSVGVSYEQYF
CDR3nt: TGTGCCAGCAGCGTAGGAGTATCCTACGAGCAGTACTTC
j_gene: TRBJ2-7
abundance: -
v_gene: TRBV9
d_gene: -

CDR3aa: CASSPSGAVVTEAFF
CDR3nt: TGTGCCAGCAGCCCATCTGGGGCGGTTGTCACTGAAGCTTTCTTT
j_gene: TRBJ1-1
abundance: -
v_gene: TRBV7-9
d_gene: -

CDR3aa: CASSEAGGAGELFF
CDR3nt: TGTGCCAGCAGTGAAGCTGGAGGTGCCGGGGAGCTGTTTTTT
j_gene: TRBJ2-2
abundance: -
v_gene: TRBV6-1
d_gene: -

CDR3aa: CASSLGGTGYETQYF
CDR3nt: TGTGCCAGCAGCTTAGGGGGGACAGGGTATGAGACCCAGTACTTC
j_gene: TRBJ2-5
abundance: -
v_gene: TRBV7-9
d_gene: TRBD1

CDR3aa: CASSQDQLAWEQFF
CDR3nt: TGTGCCAGCAGCCAAGATCAGCTAGCTTGGGAGCAGTTCTTC
j_gene: TRBJ2-1
abundance: -
v_gene: TRBV4-2
d_gene: -

CDR3aa: CASSSPAIAVSYNEQFF
CDR3nt: TGTGCCAGCAGCTCCCCTGCAATAGCGGTTTCCTACAATGAGCAGTTCTTC
j_gene: TRBJ2-1
abundance: once
v_gene: TRBV7-9
d_gene: -

CDR3aa: CASSLSVFRVLNGELFF
CDR3nt: TGTGCCAGCAGTTTATCGGTATTCAGGGTTTTAAACGGGGAGCTGTTTTTT
j_gene: TRBJ2-2
abundance: -
v_gene: TRBV27
d_gene: -

CDR3aa: CACTRRGGEQYF
CDR3nt: TGTGCCTGCACTCGTCGGGGAGGGGAGCAGTACTTC
j_gene: TRBJ2-7
abundance: -
v_gene: TRBV28
d_gene: TRBD2

CDR3aa: CAISEFGDSSGQPQHF
CDR3nt: TGTGCCATCAGTGAGTTCGGGGACTCTAGCGGGCAGCCCCAGCATTTT
j_gene: TRBJ1-5
abundance: -
v_gene: TRBV10-3
d_gene: -

CDR3aa: CASSLLRVGQGAQTGELFF
CDR3nt: TGTGCCAGCAGCTTATTAAGGGTCGGACAGGGGGCGCAGACCGGGGAGCTGTTTTTT
j_gene: TRBJ2-2
abundance: -
v_gene: TRBV7-6
d_gene: TRBD1

CDR3aa: CASSSSHRGKQYF
CDR3nt: TGTGCCAGCAGTTCCTCTCACCGGGGAAAGCAGTACTTC
j_gene: TRBJ2-7
abundance: -
v_gene: TRBV6-5
d_gene: -

CDR3aa: CASSESRGYGEQYF
CDR3nt: TGCGCCAGCAGTGAGTCCAGAGGTTACGGGGAGCAGTACTTC
j_gene: TRBJ2-7
abundance: -
v_gene: TRBV10-1
d_gene: -

CDR3aa: CASSLEGQGAGETQYF
CDR3nt: TGCGCCAGCAGCTTGGAGGGACAGGGGGCGGGAGAGACCCAGTACTTC
j_gene: TRBJ2-5
abundance: -
v_gene: TRBV5-1
d_gene: TRBD1

CDR3aa: CASSLDSPEAFF
CDR3nt: TGCGCCAGCAGCCTTGACAGCCCTGAAGCTTTCTTT
j_gene: TRBJ1-1
abundance: -
v_gene: TRBV5-1
d_gene: -

CDR3aa: CASSQWGTGVMNTEAFF
CDR3nt: TGTGCCAGCAGCCAATGGGGGACAGGGGTCATGAACACTGAAGCTTTCTTT
j_gene: TRBJ1-1
abundance: -
v_gene: TRBV14
d_gene: TRBD1

CDR3aa: CASSPPRTDMLLWEQYF
CDR3nt: TGTGCCAGCTCACCACCGAGGACAGATATGCTCCTATGGGAGCAGTACTTC
j_gene: TRBJ2-7
abundance: -
v_gene: TRBV18
d_gene: -

CDR3aa: CASSLGQSYGYTF
CDR3nt: TGTGCCAGCAGCTTAGGACAGAGCTATGGCTACACCTTC
j_gene: TRBJ1-2
abundance: -
v_gene: TRBV11-2
d_gene: -

CDR3aa: CASSPQGQGSSGNTIYF
CDR3nt: TGTGCCAGCTCACCACAGGGACAGGGAAGTTCTGGAAACACCATATATTTT
j_gene: TRBJ1-3
abundance: -
v_gene: TRBV18
d_gene: TRBD1

CDR3aa: CASSLRPGQGVYGYTF
CDR3nt: TGTGCCAGCAGCTTACGACCGGGACAGGGAGTCTATGGCTACACCTTC
j_gene: TRBJ1-2
abundance: -
v_gene: TRBV7-6
d_gene: TRBD1

CDR3aa: CSVETGSTDTQYF
CDR3nt: TGCAGCGTTGAAACAGGGAGCACAGATACGCAGTATTTT
j_gene: TRBJ2-3
abundance: few
v_gene: TRBV29-1
d_gene: -

CDR3aa: CATILGAENTIYF
CDR3nt: TGTGCCACCATCCTTGGGGCAGAAAACACCATATATTTT
j_gene: TRBJ1-3
abundance: -
v_gene: TRBV27
d_gene: -

CDR3aa: CASSPIGQGAGPQHF
CDR3nt: TGTGCCAGCTCACCTATCGGTCAGGGCGCCGGGCCCCAGCATTTT
j_gene: TRBJ1-5
abundance: many
v_gene: TRBV18
d_gene: -

CDR3aa: CASSRAGQEAFF
CDR3nt: TGTGCCAGCAGCCGAGCCGGACAGGAAGCTTTCTTT
j_gene: TRBJ1-1
abundance: -
v_gene: TRBV28
d_gene: -

CDR3aa: CASSQRGGQETQYF
CDR3nt: TGTGCCAGCTCACAGAGGGGGGGCCAAGAGACCCAGTACTTC
j_gene: TRBJ2-5
abundance: -
v_gene: TRBV18
d_gene: -

CDR3aa: CASSFSGNYEQYF
CDR3nt: TGTGCCAGCAGCTTTAGCGGGAACTACGAGCAGTACTTC
j_gene: TRBJ2-7
abundance: -
v_gene: TRBV7-2
d_gene: TRBD2

CDR3aa: CASRGTGGSPLHF
CDR3nt: TGTGCCAGCAGAGGGACAGGAGGGTCACCCCTCCACTTT
j_gene: TRBJ1-6
abundance: -
v_gene: TRBV28
d_gene: TRBD1

CDR3aa: CASSYSWGAPLHF
CDR3nt: TGTGCCAGCAGTTACTCGTGGGGCGCACCCCTCCACTTT
j_gene: TRBJ1-6
abundance: -
v_gene: TRBV6-5
d_gene: -

CDR3aa: CASSQLASTGELFF
CDR3nt: TGTGCCAGCAGCCAACTAGCCAGCACCGGGGAGCTGTTTTTT
j_gene: TRBJ2-2
abundance: -
v_gene: TRBV3-1/TRBV3-2
d_gene: -

CDR3aa: CASAGQGAHEQYF
CDR3nt: TGTGCCAGCGCTGGACAGGGGGCCCACGAGCAGTACTTC
j_gene: TRBJ2-7
abundance: -
v_gene: TRBV19
d_gene: TRBD1

CDR3aa: CATSDFTDTQYF
CDR3nt: TGTGCCACCAGTGACTTCACAGATACGCAGTATTTT
j_gene: TRBJ2-3
abundance: -
v_gene: TRBV24-1
d_gene: -

CDR3aa: CASSYSGGGYTF
CDR3nt: TGTGCCAGCAGTTACTCGGGGGGGGGCTACACCTTC
j_gene: TRBJ1-2
abundance: -
v_gene: TRBV6-5
d_gene: -

CDR3aa: CASSRTDSSYEQYF
CDR3nt: TGCGCCAGCAGTCGAACCGACAGTTCCTACGAGCAGTACTTC
j_gene: TRBJ2-7
abundance: -
v_gene: TRBV23-1
d_gene: -

CDR3aa: CASSLVVGGRTVYEQYF
CDR3nt: TGTGCCAGCAGCTTAGTAGTGGGGGGTCGTACCGTCTACGAGCAGTACTTC
j_gene: TRBJ2-7
abundance: once
v_gene: TRBV11-2
d_gene: -

CDR3aa: CASSPPGYQANYGYTF
CDR3nt: TGTGCCAGCAGCCCCCCGGGGTACCAAGCTAACTATGGCTACACCTTC
j_gene: TRBJ1-2
abundance: -
v_gene: TRBV7-6
d_gene: -

CDR3aa: CASSSRDRGPRYGYTF
CDR3nt: TGTGCCAGCAGCTCCCGGGACAGGGGCCCCCGGTATGGCTACACCTTC
j_gene: TRBJ1-2
abundance: -
v_gene: TRBV5-4
d_gene: TRBD1